Listed here is a single T cell receptor (beta chain). Naive CD4+ cells were CD45RA-selected; the remaining cells were memory. These data are taken from a study of shared clonotypes between healthy human individuals. Unmatched junction bases numbered 4, after V lost 4 bases and J lost 3 bases. Germline values: CDR1 SGHDN, CDR2 FVKESK. The CDR3 covers 17 residues. This table comes from immunoSEQ multiplex PCR, and its TCRdb copy is limited to in-frame clones, with some not included. The data show about 680,000 clones, over 65% seen once. Sequencing was carried out using memory CD4+ T cells sorted from blood. Subset reported: CD45RA-negative fraction. The chain recombines TRBV14 with TRBJ2-2; 14 bases agree with TRBD2. This clonotype originated in a woman in her twenties or thirties in good health. CDR3 protein: CASSRPGLAGDTGELFF. The CDR3 region has the DNA TGTGCCAGCAGCCGGCCGGGACTAGCGGGAGACACCGGGGAGCTGTTTTTT.